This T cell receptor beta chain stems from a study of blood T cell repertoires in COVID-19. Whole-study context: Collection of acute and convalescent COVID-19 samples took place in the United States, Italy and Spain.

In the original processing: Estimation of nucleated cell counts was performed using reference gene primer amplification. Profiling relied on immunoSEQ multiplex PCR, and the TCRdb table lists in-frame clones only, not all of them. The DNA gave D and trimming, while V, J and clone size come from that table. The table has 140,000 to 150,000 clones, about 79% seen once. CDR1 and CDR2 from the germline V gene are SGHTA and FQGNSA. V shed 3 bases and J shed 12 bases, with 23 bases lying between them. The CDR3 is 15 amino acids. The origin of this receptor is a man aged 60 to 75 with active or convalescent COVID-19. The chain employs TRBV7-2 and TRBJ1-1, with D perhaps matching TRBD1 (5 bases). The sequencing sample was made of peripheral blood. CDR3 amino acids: CASSLVQASHPQTFF. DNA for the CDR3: TGTGCCAGCAGCTTGGTACAGGCAAGTCACCCTCAAACTTTCTTT.